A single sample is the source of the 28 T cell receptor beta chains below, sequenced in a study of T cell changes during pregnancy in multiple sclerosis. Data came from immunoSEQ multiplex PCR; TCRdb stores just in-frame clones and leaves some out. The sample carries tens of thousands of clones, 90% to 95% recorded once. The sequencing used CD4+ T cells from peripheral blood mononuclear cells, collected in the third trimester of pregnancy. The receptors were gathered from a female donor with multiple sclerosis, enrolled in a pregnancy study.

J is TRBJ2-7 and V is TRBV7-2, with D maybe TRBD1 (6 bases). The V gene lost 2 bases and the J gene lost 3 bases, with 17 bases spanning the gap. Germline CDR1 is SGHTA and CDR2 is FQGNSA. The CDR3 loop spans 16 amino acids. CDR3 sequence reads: CASSLRRTALHYEQYF. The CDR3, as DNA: TGTGCCAGCAGCTTACGACGGACAGCCCTACACTACGAGCAGTACTTC.

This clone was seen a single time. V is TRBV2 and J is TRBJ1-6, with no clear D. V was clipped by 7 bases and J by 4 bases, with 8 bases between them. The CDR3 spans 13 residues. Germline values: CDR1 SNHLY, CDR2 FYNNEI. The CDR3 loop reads CASTRYYNSPLHF. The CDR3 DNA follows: TGTGCCAGCACTAGGTATTATAATTCACCCCTCCACTTT.

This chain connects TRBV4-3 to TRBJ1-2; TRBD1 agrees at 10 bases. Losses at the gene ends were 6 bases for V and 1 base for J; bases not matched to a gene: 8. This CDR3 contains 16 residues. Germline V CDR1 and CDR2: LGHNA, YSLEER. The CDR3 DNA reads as TGCGCCAGCAGTCGGGGACAGGGGACCTTTAACTATGGCTACACCTTC. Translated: CASSRGQGTFNYGYTF.

The CDR3 nucleotides are TGTGCCAGCAGCGTAGCGGGGGGAGCTAACTATGGCTACACCTTC. Translating gives CASSVAGGANYGYTF. The chain carries TRBV9 and TRBJ1-2; maybe TRBD1 (5 bases). CDR1 is SGDLS, CDR2 YYNGEE, per germline. The V end lost 0 bases, the J end lost 0 bases, and 9 bases lay between the germline ends. The length of the CDR3 is 15 residues.

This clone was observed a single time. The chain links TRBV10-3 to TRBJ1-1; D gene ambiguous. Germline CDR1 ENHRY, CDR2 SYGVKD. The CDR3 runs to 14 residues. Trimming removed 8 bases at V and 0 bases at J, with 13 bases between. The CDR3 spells CAIRREFMNTEAFF. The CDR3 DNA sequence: TGTGCCATCCGGAGAGAGTTTATGAACACTGAAGCTTTCTTT.

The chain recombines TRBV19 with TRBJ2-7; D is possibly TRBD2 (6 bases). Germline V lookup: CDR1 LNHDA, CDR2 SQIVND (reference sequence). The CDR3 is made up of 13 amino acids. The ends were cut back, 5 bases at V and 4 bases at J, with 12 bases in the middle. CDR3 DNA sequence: TGTGCCAGTAGTCCCCCCCGGGGGTACGAGCAGTACTTC. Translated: CASSPPRGYEQYF.

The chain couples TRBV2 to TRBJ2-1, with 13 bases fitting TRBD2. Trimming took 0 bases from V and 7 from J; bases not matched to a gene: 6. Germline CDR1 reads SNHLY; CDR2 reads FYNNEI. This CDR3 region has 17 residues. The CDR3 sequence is CASSEARLAGGRNEQFF. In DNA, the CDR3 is TGTGCCAGCAGTGAAGCGCGACTAGCGGGGGGACGTAATGAGCAGTTCTTC.

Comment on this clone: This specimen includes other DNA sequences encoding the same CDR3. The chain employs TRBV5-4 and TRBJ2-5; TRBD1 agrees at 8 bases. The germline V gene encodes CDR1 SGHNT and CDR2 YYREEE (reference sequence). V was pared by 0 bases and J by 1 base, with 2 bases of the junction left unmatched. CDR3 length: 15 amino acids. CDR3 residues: CASSLGDRGQETQYF. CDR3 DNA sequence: TGTGCCAGCAGCTTGGGAGACAGGGGCCAAGAGACCCAGTACTTC. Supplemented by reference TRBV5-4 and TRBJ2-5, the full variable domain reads ETGVTQSPTHLIKTRGQQVTLRCSSQSGHNTVSWYQQALGQGPQFIFQYYREEENGRGNFPPRFSGLQFPNYSSELNVNALELDDSALYLCASSLGDRGQETQYFGPGTRLLVL.

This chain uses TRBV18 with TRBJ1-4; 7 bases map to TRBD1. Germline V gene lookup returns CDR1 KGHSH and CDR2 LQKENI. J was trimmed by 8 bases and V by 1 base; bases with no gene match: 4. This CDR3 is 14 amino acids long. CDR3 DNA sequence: TGTGCCAGCTCACCACAGGGGGCAGGCGAAAAACTGTTTTTT. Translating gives CASSPQGAGEKLFF.

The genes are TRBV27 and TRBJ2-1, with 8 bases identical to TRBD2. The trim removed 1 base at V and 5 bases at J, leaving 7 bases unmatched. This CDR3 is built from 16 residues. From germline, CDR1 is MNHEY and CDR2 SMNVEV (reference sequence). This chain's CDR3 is CASSLFRGLVDNEQFF. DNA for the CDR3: TGTGCCAGCAGTTTATTCAGGGGACTAGTAGACAATGAGCAGTTCTTC.

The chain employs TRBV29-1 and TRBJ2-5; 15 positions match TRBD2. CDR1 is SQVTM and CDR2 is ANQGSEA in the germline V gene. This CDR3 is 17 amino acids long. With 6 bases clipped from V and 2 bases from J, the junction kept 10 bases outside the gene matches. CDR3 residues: CSVPGLAGGGNQETQYF. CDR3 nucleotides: TGCAGCGTGCCAGGACTAGCGGGGGGGGGAAATCAAGAGACCCAGTACTTC.

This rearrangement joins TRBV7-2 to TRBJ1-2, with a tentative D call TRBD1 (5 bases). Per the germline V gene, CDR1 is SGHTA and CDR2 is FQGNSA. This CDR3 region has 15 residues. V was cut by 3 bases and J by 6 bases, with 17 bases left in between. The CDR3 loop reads CASSFNAGGKDGYTF. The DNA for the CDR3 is TGTGCCAGCAGCTTCAACGCGGGGGGAAAGGATGGCTACACCTTC.

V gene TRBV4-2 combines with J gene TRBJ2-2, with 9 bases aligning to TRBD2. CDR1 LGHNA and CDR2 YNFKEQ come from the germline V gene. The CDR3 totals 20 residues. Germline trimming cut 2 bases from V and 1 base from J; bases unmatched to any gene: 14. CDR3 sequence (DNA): TGTGCCAGCAGCCAATATTTGGGTTGGGCGGGAGGGGGGAACACCGGGGAGCTGTTTTTT. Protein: CASSQYLGWAGGGNTGELFF.

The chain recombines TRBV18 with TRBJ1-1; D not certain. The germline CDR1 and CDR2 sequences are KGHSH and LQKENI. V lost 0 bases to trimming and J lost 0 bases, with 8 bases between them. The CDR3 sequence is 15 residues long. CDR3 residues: CASSPPRQLNTEAFF. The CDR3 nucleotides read TGTGCCAGCTCACCACCGCGGCAATTGAACACTGAAGCTTTCTTT.

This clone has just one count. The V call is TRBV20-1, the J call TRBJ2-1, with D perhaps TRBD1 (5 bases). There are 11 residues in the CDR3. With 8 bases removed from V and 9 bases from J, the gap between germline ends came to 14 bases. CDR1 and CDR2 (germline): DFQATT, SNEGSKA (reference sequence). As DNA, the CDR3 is TGCAGTTTTAATAGGGGTACTGAGCAGTTCTTC. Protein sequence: CSFNRGTEQFF.

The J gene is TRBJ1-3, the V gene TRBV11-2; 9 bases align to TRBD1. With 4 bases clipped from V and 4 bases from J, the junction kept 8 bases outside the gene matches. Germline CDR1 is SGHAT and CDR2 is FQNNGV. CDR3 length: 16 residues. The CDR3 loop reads CASSSSRDRVGNTIYF. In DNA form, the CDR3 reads TGTGCCAGCAGCTCCAGCCGGGACAGGGTGGGAAACACCATATATTTT. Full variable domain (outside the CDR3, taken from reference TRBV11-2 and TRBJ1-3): EAGVAQSPRYKIIEKRQSVAFWCNPISGHATLYWYQQILGQGPKLLIQFQNNGVVDDSQLPKDRFSAERLKGVDSTLKIQPAKLEDSAVYLCASSSSRDRVGNTIYFGEGSWLTVV.

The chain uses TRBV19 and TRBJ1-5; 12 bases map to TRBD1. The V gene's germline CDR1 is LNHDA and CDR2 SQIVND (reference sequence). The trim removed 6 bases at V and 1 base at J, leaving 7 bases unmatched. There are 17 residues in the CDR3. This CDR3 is CASRSGTGGASNQPQHF. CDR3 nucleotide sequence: TGTGCCAGTAGGTCCGGGACAGGGGGCGCGAGCAATCAGCCCCAGCATTTT.

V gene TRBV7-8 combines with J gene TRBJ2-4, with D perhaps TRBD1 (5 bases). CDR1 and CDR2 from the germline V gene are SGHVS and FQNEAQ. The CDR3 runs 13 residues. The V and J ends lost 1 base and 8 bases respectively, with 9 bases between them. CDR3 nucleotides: TGTGCCAGCAGCTTAGGCAGGGCTGACATTCAGTACTTC. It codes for CASSLGRADIQYF. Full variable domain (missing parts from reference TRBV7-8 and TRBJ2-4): GAGVSQSPRYKVAKRGQDVALRCDPISGHVSLFWYQQALGQGPEFLTYFQNEAQLDKSGLPSDRFFAERPEGSVSTLKIQRTQQEDSAVYLCASSLGRADIQYFGAGTRLSVL.

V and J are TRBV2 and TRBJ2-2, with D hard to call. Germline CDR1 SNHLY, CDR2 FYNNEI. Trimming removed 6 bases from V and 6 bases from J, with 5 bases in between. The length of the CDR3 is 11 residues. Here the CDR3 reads CASREAGELFF. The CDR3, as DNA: TGTGCCAGCAGAGAGGCCGGGGAGCTGTTTTTT.

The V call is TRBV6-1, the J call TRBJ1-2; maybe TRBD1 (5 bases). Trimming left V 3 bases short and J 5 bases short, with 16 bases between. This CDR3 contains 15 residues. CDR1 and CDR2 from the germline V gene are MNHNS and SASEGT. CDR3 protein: CASSEGPAVKYGYTF. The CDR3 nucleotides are TGTGCCAGCAGTGAGGGGCCAGCAGTAAAGTATGGCTACACCTTC.

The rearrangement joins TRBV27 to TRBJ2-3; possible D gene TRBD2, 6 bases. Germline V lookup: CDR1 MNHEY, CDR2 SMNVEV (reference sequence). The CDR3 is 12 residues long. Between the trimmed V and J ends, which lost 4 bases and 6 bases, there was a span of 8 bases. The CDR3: CASSSGGDTQYF. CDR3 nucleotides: TGTGCCAGCAGTTCCGGGGGTGATACGCAGTATTTT.

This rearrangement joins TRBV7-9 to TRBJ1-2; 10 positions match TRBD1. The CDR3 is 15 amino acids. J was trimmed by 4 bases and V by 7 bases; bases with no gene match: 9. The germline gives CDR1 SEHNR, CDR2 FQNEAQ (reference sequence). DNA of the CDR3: TGTGCCAGCATCGACAGGGGGCGCCTGAGCTATGGCTACACCTTC. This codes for CASIDRGRLSYGYTF.

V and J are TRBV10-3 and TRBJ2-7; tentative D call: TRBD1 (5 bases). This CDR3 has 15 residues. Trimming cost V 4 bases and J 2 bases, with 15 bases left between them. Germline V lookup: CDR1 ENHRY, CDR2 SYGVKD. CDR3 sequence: CAISVGGADAYEQYF. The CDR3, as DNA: TGTGCCATCAGTGTGGGTGGGGCAGATGCCTACGAGCAGTACTTC.

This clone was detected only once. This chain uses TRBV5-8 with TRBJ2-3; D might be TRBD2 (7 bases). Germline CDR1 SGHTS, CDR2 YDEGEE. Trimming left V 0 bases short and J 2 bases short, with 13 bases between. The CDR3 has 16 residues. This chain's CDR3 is CASSLVGGPTTDTQYF. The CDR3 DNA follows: TGTGCCAGCAGCTTGGTCGGGGGGCCCACCACAGATACGCAGTATTTT. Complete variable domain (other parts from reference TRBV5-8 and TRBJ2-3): EAGVTQSPTHLIKTRGQQATLRCSPISGHTSVYWYQQALGLGLQFLLWYDEGEERNRGNFPPRFSGRQFPNYSSELNVNALELEDSALYLCASSLVGGPTTDTQYFGPGTRLTVL.

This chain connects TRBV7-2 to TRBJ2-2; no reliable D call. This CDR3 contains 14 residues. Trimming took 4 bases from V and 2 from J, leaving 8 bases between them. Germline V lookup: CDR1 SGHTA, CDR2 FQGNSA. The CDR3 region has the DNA TGTGCCAGCAGCTACGAGGTCAACACCGGGGAGCTGTTTTTT. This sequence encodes CASSYEVNTGELFF.

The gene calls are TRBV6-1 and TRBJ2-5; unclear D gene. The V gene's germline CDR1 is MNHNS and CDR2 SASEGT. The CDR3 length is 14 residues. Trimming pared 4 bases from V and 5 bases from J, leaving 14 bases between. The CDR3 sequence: CASSGGVGGETQYF. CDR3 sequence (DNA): TGTGCCAGCAGTGGAGGTGTGGGTGGGGAGACCCAGTACTTC.

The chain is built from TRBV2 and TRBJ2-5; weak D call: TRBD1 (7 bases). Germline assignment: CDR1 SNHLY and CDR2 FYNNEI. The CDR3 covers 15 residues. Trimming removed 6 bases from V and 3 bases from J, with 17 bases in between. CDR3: CASRTAGRGEETQYF. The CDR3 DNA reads TGTGCCAGCAGGACAGCCGGCAGGGGGGAAGAGACCCAGTACTTC.

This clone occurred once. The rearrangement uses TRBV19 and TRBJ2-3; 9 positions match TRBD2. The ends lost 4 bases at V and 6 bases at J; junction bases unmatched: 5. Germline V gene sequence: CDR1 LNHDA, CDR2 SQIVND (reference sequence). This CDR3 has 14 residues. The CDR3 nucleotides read TGTGCCAGTAGTACCGGACTAGCGATTGATACGCAGTATTTT. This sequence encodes CASSTGLAIDTQYF.